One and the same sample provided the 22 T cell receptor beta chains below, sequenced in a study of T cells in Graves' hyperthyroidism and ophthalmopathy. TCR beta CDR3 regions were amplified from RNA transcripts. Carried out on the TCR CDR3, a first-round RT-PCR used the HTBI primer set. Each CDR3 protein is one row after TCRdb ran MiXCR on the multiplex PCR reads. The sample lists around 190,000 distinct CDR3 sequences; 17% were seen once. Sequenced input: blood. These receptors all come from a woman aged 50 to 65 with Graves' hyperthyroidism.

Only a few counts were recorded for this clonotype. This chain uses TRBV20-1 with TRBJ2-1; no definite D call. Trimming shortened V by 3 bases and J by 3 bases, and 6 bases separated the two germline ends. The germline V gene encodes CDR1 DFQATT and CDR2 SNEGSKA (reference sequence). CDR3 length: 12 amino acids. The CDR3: CSARKDYNEQFF. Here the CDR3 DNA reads TGCAGTGCTAGGAAGGACTACAATGAGCAGTTCTTC.

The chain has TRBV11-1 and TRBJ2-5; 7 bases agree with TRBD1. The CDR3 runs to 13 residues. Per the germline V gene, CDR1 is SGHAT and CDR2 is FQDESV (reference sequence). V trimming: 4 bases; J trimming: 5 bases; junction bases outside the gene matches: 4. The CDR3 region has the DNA TGTGCCAGCAGCTCGACAGGGTTTGAGACCCAGTACTTC. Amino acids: CASSSTGFETQYF.

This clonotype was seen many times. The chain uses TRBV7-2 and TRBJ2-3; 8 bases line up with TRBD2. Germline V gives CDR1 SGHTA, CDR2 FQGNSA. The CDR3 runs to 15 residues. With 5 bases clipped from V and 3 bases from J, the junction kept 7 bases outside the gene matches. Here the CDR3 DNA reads TGTGCCAGCAGCCCGCGGCGGGGGGATACAGATACGCAGTATTTT. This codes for CASSPRRGDTDTQYF.

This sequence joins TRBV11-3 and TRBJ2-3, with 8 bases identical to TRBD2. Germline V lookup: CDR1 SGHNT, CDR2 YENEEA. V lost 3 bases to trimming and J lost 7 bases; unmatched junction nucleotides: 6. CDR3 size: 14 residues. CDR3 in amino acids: CASSLSGSGNTQYF. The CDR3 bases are TGTGCCAGCAGCTTGTCGGGTAGCGGGAATACGCAGTATTTT.

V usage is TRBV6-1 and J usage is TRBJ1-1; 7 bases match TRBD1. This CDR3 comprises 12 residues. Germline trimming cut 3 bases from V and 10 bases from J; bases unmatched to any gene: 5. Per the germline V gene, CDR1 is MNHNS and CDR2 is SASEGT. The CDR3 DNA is TGTGCCAGCAGTGATTCCGACAGGGTAGCTTTCTTT. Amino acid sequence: CASSDSDRVAFF.

Here the CDR3 reads CASSQEWQGYEAFF. CDR3 sequence (DNA): TGTGCCAGCAGCCAAGAATGGCAGGGGTACGAAGCTTTCTTT. The V call is TRBV3-1, the J call TRBJ1-1; D perhaps matches TRBD1 (6 bases). Deletions cut 0 bases from V and 8 bases from J, with 13 bases between. The length of the CDR3 is 14 residues. Germline V gives CDR1 LGHDT, CDR2 YNNKEL (reference sequence).

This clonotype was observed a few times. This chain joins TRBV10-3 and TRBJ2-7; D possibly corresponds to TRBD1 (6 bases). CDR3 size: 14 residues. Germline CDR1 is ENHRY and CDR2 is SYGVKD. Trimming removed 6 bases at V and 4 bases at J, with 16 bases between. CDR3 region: CAISRTAVIYEQYF. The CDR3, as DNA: TGTGCCATCAGCCGGACAGCGGTCATATACGAGCAGTACTTC.

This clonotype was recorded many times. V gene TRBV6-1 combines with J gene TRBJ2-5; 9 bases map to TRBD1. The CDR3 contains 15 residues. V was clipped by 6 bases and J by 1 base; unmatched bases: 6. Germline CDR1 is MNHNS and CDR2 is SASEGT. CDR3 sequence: CASRLPGQGQETQYF. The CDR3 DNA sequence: TGTGCCAGCAGGCTTCCGGGACAGGGCCAAGAGACCCAGTACTTC.

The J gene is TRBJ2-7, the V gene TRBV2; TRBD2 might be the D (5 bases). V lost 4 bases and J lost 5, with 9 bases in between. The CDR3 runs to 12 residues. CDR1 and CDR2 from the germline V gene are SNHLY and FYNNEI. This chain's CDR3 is CASSGLKDEQYF. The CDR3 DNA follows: TGTGCCAGCAGTGGACTAAAGGACGAGCAGTACTTC.

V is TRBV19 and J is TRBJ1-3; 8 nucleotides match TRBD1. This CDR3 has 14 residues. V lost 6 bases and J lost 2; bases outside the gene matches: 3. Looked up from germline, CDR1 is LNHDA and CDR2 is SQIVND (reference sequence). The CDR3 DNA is TGTGCCAGTAGGACGGGACAGGCTGGAAACACCATATATTTT. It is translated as CASRTGQAGNTIYF.

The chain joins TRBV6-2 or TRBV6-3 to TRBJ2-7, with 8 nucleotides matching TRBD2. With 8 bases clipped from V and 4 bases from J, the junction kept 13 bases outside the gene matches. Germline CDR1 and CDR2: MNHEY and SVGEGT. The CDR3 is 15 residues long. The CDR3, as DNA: TGTGCCAGCCGAGGCCCAGCGGGAGTTGGTTACGAGCAGTACTTC. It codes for CASRGPAGVGYEQYF.

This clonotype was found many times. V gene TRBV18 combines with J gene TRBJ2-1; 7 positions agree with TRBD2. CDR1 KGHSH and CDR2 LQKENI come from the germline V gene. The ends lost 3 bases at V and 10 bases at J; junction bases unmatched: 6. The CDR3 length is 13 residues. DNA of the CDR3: TGTGCCAGCTCACCGAGGCGGGAGAGCGAGCAGTTCTTC. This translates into CASSPRRESEQFF.

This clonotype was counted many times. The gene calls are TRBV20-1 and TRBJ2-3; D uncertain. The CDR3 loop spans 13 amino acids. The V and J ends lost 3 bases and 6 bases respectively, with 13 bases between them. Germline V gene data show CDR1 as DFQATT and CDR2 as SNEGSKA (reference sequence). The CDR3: CSASRQALDTQYF. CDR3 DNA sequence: TGCAGTGCTAGTCGGCAAGCATTGGATACGCAGTATTTT.

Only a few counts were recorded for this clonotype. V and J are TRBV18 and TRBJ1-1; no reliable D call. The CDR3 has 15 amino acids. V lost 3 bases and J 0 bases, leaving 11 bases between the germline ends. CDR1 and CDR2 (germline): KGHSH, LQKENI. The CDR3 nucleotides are TGTGCCAGCTCACCCCCCGGACGTATGAACACTGAAGCTTTCTTT. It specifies CASSPPGRMNTEAFF.

CDR3: CASGRGGINYGYTF. CDR3 sequence (DNA): TGTGCCAGCGGCCGCGGGGGCATCAACTATGGCTACACCTTC. The V call is TRBV5-6, the J call TRBJ1-2; maybe TRBD1 (6 bases). Between the trimmed V and J ends, which lost 7 bases and 2 bases, there was a span of 15 bases. Germline-derived CDR1 and CDR2 are SGHDT and YYEEEE. The CDR3 runs to 14 residues.

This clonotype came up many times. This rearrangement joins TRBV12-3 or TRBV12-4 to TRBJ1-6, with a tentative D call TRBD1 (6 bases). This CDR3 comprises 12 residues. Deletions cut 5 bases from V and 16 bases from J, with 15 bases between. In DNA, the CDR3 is TGTGCCAGCAGTCCAGGGGCGAGGCTACTCCACTTT. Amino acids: CASSPGARLLHF.

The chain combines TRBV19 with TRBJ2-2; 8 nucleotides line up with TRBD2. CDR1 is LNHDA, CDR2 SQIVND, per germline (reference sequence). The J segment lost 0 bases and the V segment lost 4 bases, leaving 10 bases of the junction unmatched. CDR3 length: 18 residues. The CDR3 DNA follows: TGTGCCAGTAGTACCGACTCACTAGCGGCCTCGAACACCGGGGAGCTGTTTTTT. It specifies CASSTDSLAASNTGELFF.

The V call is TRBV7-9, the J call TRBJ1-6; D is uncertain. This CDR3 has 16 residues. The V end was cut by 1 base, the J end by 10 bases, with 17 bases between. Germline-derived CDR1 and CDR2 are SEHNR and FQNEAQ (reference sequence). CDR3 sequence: CASSLVSGIGESPLHF. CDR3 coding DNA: TGTGCCAGCAGCTTAGTCTCGGGGATAGGAGAATCACCCCTCCACTTT.

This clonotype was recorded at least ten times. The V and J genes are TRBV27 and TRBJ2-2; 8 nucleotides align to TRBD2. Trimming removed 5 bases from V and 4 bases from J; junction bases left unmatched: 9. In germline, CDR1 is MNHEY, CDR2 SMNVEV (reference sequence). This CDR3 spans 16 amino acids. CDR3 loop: CASSTLAGQGTGELFF. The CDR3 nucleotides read TGTGCCAGCAGTACCTTAGCGGGGCAGGGCACCGGGGAGCTGTTTTTT.

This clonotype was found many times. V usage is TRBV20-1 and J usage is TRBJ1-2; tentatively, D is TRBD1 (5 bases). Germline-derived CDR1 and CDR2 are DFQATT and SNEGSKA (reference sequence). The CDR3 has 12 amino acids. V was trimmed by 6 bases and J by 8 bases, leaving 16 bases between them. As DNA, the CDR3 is TGCAGTGCCCCGCGGGGAGGGGCCGGCTACACCTTC. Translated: CSAPRGGAGYTF.

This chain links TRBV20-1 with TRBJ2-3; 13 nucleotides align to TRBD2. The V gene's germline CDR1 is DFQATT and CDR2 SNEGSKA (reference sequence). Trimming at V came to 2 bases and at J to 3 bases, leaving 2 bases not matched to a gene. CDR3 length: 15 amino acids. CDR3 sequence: CSARRTSGSTDTQYF. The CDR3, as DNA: TGCAGTGCTAGAAGGACTAGCGGGAGTACAGATACGCAGTATTTT.

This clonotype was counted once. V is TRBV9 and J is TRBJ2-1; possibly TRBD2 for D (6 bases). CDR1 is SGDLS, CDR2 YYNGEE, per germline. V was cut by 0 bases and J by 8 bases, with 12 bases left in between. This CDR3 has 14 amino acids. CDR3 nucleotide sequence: TGTGCCAGCAGCGTAGGGCGGGCTAGCGATGAGCAGTTCTTC. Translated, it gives CASSVGRASDEQFF.